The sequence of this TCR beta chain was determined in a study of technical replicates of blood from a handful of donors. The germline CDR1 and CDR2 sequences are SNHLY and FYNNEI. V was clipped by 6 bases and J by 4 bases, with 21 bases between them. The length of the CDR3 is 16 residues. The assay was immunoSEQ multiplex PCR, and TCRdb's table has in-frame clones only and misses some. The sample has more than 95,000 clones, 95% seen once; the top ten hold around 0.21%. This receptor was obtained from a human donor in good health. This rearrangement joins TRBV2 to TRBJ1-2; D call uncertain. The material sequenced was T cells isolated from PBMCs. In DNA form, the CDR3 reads TGTGCCAGCAGCCCGACGTTTACCCTCGGACTCTATGGCTACACCTTC. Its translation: CASSPTFTLGLYGYTF. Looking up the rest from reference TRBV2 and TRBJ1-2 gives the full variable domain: EPEVTQTPSHQVTQMGQEVILRCVPISNHLYFYWYRQILGQKVEFLVSFYNNEISEKSEIFDDQFSVERPDGSNFTLKIRSTKLEDSAMYFCASSPTFTLGLYGYTFGSGTRLTVV.